This passage covers 30 T cell receptor beta chains from one sample sequenced in a study of blood T cell repertoires in COVID-19. The data were produced by immunoSEQ multiplex PCR, yet TCRdb's version contains in-frame clones alone and is incomplete. The profile shows hundreds of thousands of clones, over 80% of them singletons. What was sequenced was PBMCs or T cells enriched from blood (not recorded which). Receptors were obtained from a woman aged 18-35 years who had recovered from COVID-19.

The chain uses TRBV7-9 and TRBJ2-2; D is uncertain. The CDR3 is 15 residues long. From germline, CDR1 is SEHNR and CDR2 FQNEAQ (reference sequence). Trimming stripped 5 bases from V and 2 bases from J, with 12 bases between. The DNA of the CDR3 is TGTGCCAGCAGCCTACGGAGTCCTAACACCGGGGAGCTGTTTTTT. Translating gives CASSLRSPNTGELFF.

The chain joins TRBV19 to TRBJ1-2; unclear D gene. Germline V gene lookup returns CDR1 LNHDA and CDR2 SQIVND (reference sequence). The CDR3 extends over 15 amino acids. V lost 1 base and J lost 7, with 16 bases in between. The CDR3 DNA reads TGTGCCAGTAGTATAGCCGCCGACACACCTCTTGGCTACACCTTC. This encodes CASSIAADTPLGYTF.

The gene calls are TRBV9 and TRBJ2-1; a possible D gene is TRBD2 (6 bases). The ends were cut back, 4 bases at V and 4 bases at J, with 15 bases in the middle. Germline CDR1 SGDLS, CDR2 YYNGEE. CDR3 length: 15 residues. As DNA, the CDR3 is TGTGCCAGCAGCCCCGGATATGGGGGGTACAATGAGCAGTTCTTC. Residues: CASSPGYGGYNEQFF.

The CDR3 sequence: CASSYSNGGRGTEAFF. The DNA of the CDR3 is TGTGCCAGCAGTTACTCGAATGGGGGCCGTGGCACTGAAGCTTTCTTT. The rearrangement joins TRBV6-5 to TRBJ1-1, with D perhaps TRBD1 (6 bases). Germline V gene sequence: CDR1 MNHEY, CDR2 SVGAGI. The CDR3 consists of 16 residues. V dropped 0 bases and J dropped 4 bases, with 15 bases sitting between them.

This chain connects TRBV2 to TRBJ2-2; a weak D match, TRBD2 (5 bases). This CDR3 contains 13 residues. Trimming took off 6 bases at V and 1 base at J, with 6 bases between the two ends. Germline V lookup: CDR1 SNHLY, CDR2 FYNNEI. The CDR3 DNA reads TGTGCCAGCAGCCGGGGGAACACCGGGGAGCTGTTTTTT. It specifies CASSRGNTGELFF. Using reference TRBV2 and TRBJ2-2 for the parts outside the CDR3, the full variable domain is EPEVTQTPSHQVTQMGQEVILRCVPISNHLYFYWYRQILGQKVEFLVSFYNNEISEKSEIFDDQFSVERPDGSNFTLKIRSTKLEDSAMYFCASSRGNTGELFFGEGSRLTVL.

V usage is TRBV7-8 and J usage is TRBJ1-2; possibly TRBD1 for D (5 bases). The CDR3 has 14 residues. Germline assignment: CDR1 SGHVS and CDR2 FQNEAQ. The V end was cut by 2 bases, the J end by 8 bases, with 15 bases between. The CDR3 DNA is TGTGCCAGCAGCTTATCGGGGGGTGGAATCGGCTACACCTTC. Translation: CASSLSGGGIGYTF.

This clone is a singleton in its sample. The chain recombines TRBV5-4 with TRBJ1-2; TRBD1 matches at 9 bases. The V gene end was trimmed by 4 bases and the J gene end by 2 bases; junction bases not matched to a gene: 0. The CDR3 consists of 13 residues. The V gene's germline CDR1 is SGHNT and CDR2 YYREEE (reference sequence). The CDR3 sequence: CASSGQGNYGYTF. The CDR3, as DNA: TGTGCCAGCAGCGGACAGGGGAACTATGGCTACACCTTC.

V is TRBV5-4 and J is TRBJ2-1; no clear D gene. CDR1 is SGHNT, CDR2 YYREEE, per germline (reference sequence). This CDR3 region has 13 residues. The V and J ends lost 0 bases and 5 bases respectively, with 6 bases between them. CDR3 loop: CASSLGANNEQFF. The DNA for the CDR3 is TGTGCCAGCAGCTTGGGAGCGAACAATGAGCAGTTCTTC.

Only one count was recorded for this clone. The V call is TRBV5-4, the J call TRBJ2-3; 13 bases are shared with TRBD2. Trimming cost V 0 bases and J 5 bases; bases outside gene matches: 12. Germline values: CDR1 SGHNT, CDR2 YYREEE (reference sequence). The CDR3 spans 19 residues. The CDR3 region has the DNA TGTGCCAGCAGCTTGGCGTCTACTAGCGGGGGGGCTTCTGGAGATACGCAGTATTTT. Residues: CASSLASTSGGASGDTQYF.

V gene TRBV14 combines with J gene TRBJ2-7; TRBD1 might be the D (5 bases). CDR1 is SGHDN, CDR2 FVKESK, per germline. This CDR3 contains 13 residues. Trimming removed 4 bases at V and 2 bases at J, with 9 bases between. CDR3 loop: CASSRAGPYEQYF. CDR3 DNA: TGTGCCAGCAGCCGGGCAGGGCCCTACGAGCAGTACTTC.

The V gene is TRBV19, the J gene TRBJ1-3; TRBD1 matches at 9 bases. Trimming removed 4 bases from V and 2 bases from J; junction bases left unmatched: 3. The length of the CDR3 is 15 residues. The germline CDR1 and CDR2 sequences are LNHDA and SQIVND (reference sequence). The CDR3 DNA sequence: TGTGCCAGTAGTAGGGACAGGGAGGCTGGAAACACCATATATTTT. Amino acid sequence: CASSRDREAGNTIYF. The complete variable domain, with remaining parts taken from reference TRBV19 and TRBJ1-3, reads DGGITQSPKYLFRKEGQNVTLSCEQNLNHDAMYWYRQDPGQGLRLIYYSQIVNDFQKGDIAEGYSVSREKKESFPLTVTSAQKNPTAFYLCASSRDREAGNTIYFGEGSWLTVV.

V is TRBV7-2 and J is TRBJ1-1; D gene ambiguous. This CDR3 is 14 amino acids long. V gave up 1 base and J gave up 4 bases, with 10 bases separating them. Germline values: CDR1 SGHTA, CDR2 FQGNSA. CDR3 DNA sequence: TGTGCCAGCAGCTTAGTTCAGCGGATCACTGAAGCTTTCTTT. Encoded protein: CASSLVQRITEAFF. The full variable domain, its missing parts supplied by reference TRBV7-2 and TRBJ1-1, is GAGVSQSPSNKVTEKGKDVELRCDPISGHTALYWYRQSLGQGLEFLIYFQGNSAPDKSGLPSDRFSAERTGGSVSTLTIQRTQQEDSAVYLCASSLVQRITEAFFGQGTRLTVV.

V is TRBV6-2 or TRBV6-3 and J is TRBJ2-5; D is ambiguous. Between the trimmed V and J ends, which lost 3 bases and 1 base, there was a span of 12 bases. The CDR3 runs to 15 residues. Germline lookup yields CDR1 MNHEY and CDR2 SVGEGT. As DNA, the CDR3 is TGTGCCAGCAGTTATTTCGGTACAGCCCAAGAGACCCAGTACTTC. It is translated as CASSYFGTAQETQYF.

The gene calls are TRBV5-8 and TRBJ2-2, with D perhaps matching TRBD2 (7 bases). The CDR3 is 14 residues long. Trimming left V 3 bases short and J 5 bases short, with 11 bases between. Germline V gene lookup returns CDR1 SGHTS and CDR2 YDEGEE. This CDR3 reads CASSSEGGTGELFF. DNA for the CDR3: TGTGCCAGCAGCTCGGAGGGGGGGACCGGGGAGCTGTTTTTT.

The J gene is TRBJ2-7, the V gene TRBV4-3; 11 bases map to TRBD2. The CDR3 totals 16 residues. Germline lookup yields CDR1 LGHNA and CDR2 YSLEER. V lost 4 bases to trimming and J lost 6 bases; unmatched junction nucleotides: 11. CDR3 in amino acids: CASSRTLLAGVVEQYF. The CDR3 coding sequence is TGCGCCAGCAGCCGCACCCTACTAGCGGGAGTGGTCGAGCAGTACTTC.

The gene calls are TRBV28 and TRBJ2-7; D remains ambiguous. Germline V gene sequence: CDR1 MDHEN, CDR2 SYDVKM. The CDR3 runs 12 residues. V lost 1 base and J lost 7, with 8 bases in between. As DNA, the CDR3 is TGTGCCAGCAGTTTATACCAGAGGGAGCAGTACTTC. This translates into CASSLYQREQYF.

Details on this clone: Other DNA sequences in this specimen translate into the identical CDR3. The chain couples TRBV27 to TRBJ2-7; D not certain. Deletions cut 4 bases from V and 4 bases from J, with 5 bases between. Germline assignment: CDR1 MNHEY and CDR2 SMNVEV (reference sequence). The CDR3 contains 11 residues. The CDR3 DNA is TGTGCCAGCAGTTCGTTATACGAGCAGTACTTC. Translated: CASSSLYEQYF.

This clone has just one count. CDR3 in amino acids: CATSTTDRGRRINSPLHF. Here the CDR3 DNA reads TGTGCCACCAGCACCACGGACAGGGGCCGACGGATTAATTCACCCCTCCACTTT. The chain uses TRBV15 and TRBJ1-6; 9 bases fit TRBD1. The V and J ends lost 4 bases and 6 bases, in that order; junction bases with no gene match: 13. The CDR3 consists of 18 residues. Germline lookup yields CDR1 LNHNV and CDR2 YYDKDF (reference sequence).

The V gene is TRBV25-1, the J gene TRBJ1-6, with D perhaps TRBD1 (6 bases). Germline V gene sequence: CDR1 MGHDK, CDR2 SYGVNS. Trimming removed 4 bases at V and 8 bases at J, with 12 bases between. CDR3 length: 14 amino acids. CDR3 region: CASSVTGSDSPLHF. CDR3 bases: TGTGCCAGCAGTGTCACAGGGTCTGATTCACCCCTCCACTTT.

The rearrangement uses TRBV28 and TRBJ1-5; a weak D match, TRBD1 (5 bases). V was shortened by 3 bases and J by 7 bases, with 19 bases between the two germline ends. CDR1 and CDR2 (germline): MDHEN, SYDVKM. This CDR3 has 16 residues. The CDR3 spells CASSFTQVSEGQPQHF. CDR3 DNA sequence: TGTGCCAGCAGTTTCACACAGGTCTCTGAAGGGCAGCCCCAGCATTTT.

Notes on this clone: One junction end disagrees with the germline gene, perhaps due to a read error. The chain has TRBV30 and TRBJ2-3, with D unresolved. The CDR3 is 13 residues long. Germline CDR1 is GTSNPN and CDR2 is SVGIG (reference sequence). In DNA, the CDR3 is TGTGCCTGGGACACCGTTAGCACAAATACGCAGTATTTT. Protein: CAWDTVSTNTQYF.

V is TRBV27 and J is TRBJ1-4; weak D call: TRBD1 (5 bases). Trimming took 3 bases from V and 3 from J, leaving 8 bases between them. CDR1 is MNHEY, CDR2 SMNVEV, per germline (reference sequence). The CDR3 has 14 amino acids. The CDR3 here is CASSLGGSNEKLFF. The CDR3 region has the DNA TGTGCCAGCAGTTTGGGGGGTTCTAATGAAAAACTGTTTTTT.

J is TRBJ1-2 and V is TRBV20-1; D gene ambiguous. CDR1 is DFQATT, CDR2 SNEGSKA, per germline (reference sequence). The V end lost 3 bases, the J end lost 1 base, and 6 bases lay between the germline ends. The CDR3 extends over 12 amino acids. CDR3 loop: CSASTINYGYTF. DNA for the CDR3: TGCAGTGCTAGTACTATTAACTATGGCTACACCTTC.

This clone has more than one count but fewer than ten. This chain links TRBV19 with TRBJ1-1, with 8 bases lining up with TRBD1. Per the germline V gene, CDR1 is LNHDA and CDR2 is SQIVND (reference sequence). The CDR3 contains 15 residues. Trimming removed 4 bases from V and 6 bases from J; junction bases left unmatched: 10. The CDR3 reads CASSTSGQGFSEAFF. Written as DNA, the CDR3 is TGTGCCAGTAGTACTTCCGGACAGGGTTTCTCTGAAGCTTTCTTT.

At least ten counts were recorded for this clone. The genes are TRBV6-4 and TRBJ2-2, with TRBD1 matching 9 bases. Trimming removed 4 bases from V and 3 bases from J; junction bases left unmatched: 0. The CDR3 is 14 residues long. The germline CDR1 and CDR2 sequences are MRHNA and SNTAGT. The CDR3 bases are TGTGCCAGCAGTGGGACAGGGGACACCGGGGAGCTGTTTTTT. It encodes CASSGTGDTGELFF.

The chain couples TRBV9 to TRBJ1-1; 7 positions agree with TRBD1. Germline V gene lookup returns CDR1 SGDLS and CDR2 YYNGEE. The V gene end was trimmed by 3 bases and the J gene end by 1 base; junction bases not matched to a gene: 18. The CDR3 extends over 19 amino acids. The CDR3 nucleotides are TGTGCCAGCAGCGCCCGAGAGACAGGGTTTTGGTATGAGAACACTGAAGCTTTCTTT. It is translated as CASSARETGFWYENTEAFF. Supplemented by reference TRBV9 and TRBJ1-1, the full variable domain reads DSGVTQTPKHLITATGQRVTLRCSPRSGDLSVYWYQQSLDQGLQFLIQYYNGEERAKGNILERFSAQQFPDLHSELNLSSLELGDSALYFCASSARETGFWYENTEAFFGQGTRLTVV.

The chain links TRBV6-5 to TRBJ1-3; no clear D gene. The CDR3 runs 15 residues. Per germline, CDR1 MNHEY and CDR2 SVGAGI. The germline V and J ends were trimmed by 0 bases and 0 bases, with 6 bases remaining between them. This CDR3 is CASSYSGSSGNTIYF. The CDR3 nucleotides are TGTGCCAGCAGTTACTCCGGGAGCTCTGGAAACACCATATATTTT.

This rearrangement joins TRBV9 to TRBJ2-3; 7 nucleotides match TRBD1. Germline CDR1 and CDR2: SGDLS and YYNGEE. CDR3 length equals 14 residues. V lost 3 bases to trimming and J lost 3 bases; unmatched junction nucleotides: 4. The CDR3 reads CASSEGQNTDTQYF. The CDR3 DNA reads TGTGCCAGCAGCGAGGGACAGAATACAGATACGCAGTATTTT.

This chain links TRBV3-1 (or the pseudogene TRBV3-2) with TRBJ2-1, with 11 nucleotides matching TRBD2. Germline loops: CDR1 LGHDT, CDR2 YNNKEL (reference sequence). The CDR3 loop spans 15 amino acids. The V gene end was trimmed by 4 bases and the J gene end by 7 bases; junction bases not matched to a gene: 6. As DNA, the CDR3 is TGTGCCAGCAGCCGGTCGGGACTAGCGGCTAATGAGCAGTTCTTC. Protein: CASSRSGLAANEQFF.

CDR3 region: CASSPATENYGYTF. CDR3 nucleotide sequence: TGCGCCAGCAGCCCAGCGACAGAGAACTATGGCTACACCTTC. The chain couples TRBV4-3 to TRBJ1-2, with D perhaps TRBD1 (5 bases). V was trimmed by 4 bases and J by 2 bases, leaving 11 bases between them. The CDR3 is 14 residues long. Germline loops: CDR1 LGHNA, CDR2 YSLEER.